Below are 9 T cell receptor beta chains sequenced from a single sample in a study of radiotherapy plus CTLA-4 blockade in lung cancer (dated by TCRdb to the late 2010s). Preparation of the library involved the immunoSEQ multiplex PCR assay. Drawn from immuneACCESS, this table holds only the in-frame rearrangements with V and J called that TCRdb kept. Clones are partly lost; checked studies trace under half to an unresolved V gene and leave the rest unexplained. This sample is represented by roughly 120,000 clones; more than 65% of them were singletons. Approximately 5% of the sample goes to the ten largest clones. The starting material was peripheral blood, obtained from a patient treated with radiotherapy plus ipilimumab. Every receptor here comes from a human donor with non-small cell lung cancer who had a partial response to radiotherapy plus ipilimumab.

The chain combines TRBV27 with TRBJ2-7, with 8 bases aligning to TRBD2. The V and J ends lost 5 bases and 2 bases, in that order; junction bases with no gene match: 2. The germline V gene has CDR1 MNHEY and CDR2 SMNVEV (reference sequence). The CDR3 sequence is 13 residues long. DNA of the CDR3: TGTGCCAGCAGTCCGGGAGGGCCCTACGAGCAGTACTTC. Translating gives CASSPGGPYEQYF.

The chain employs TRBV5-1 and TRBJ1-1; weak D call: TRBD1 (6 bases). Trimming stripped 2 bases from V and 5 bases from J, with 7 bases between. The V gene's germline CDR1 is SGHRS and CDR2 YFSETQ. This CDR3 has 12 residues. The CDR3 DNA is TGCGCCAGCAGCTTCCAGGGGACTGAAGCTTTCTTT. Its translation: CASSFQGTEAFF. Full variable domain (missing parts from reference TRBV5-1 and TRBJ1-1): KAGVTQTPRYLIKTRGQQVTLSCSPISGHRSVSWYQQTPGQGLQFLFEYFSETQRNKGNFPGRFSGRQFSNSRSEMNVSTLELGDSALYLCASSFQGTEAFFGQGTRLTVV.

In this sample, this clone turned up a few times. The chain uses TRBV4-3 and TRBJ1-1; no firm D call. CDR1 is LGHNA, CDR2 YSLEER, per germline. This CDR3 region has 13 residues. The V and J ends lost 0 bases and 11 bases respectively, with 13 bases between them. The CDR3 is CASSQERSGSAFF. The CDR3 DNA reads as TGCGCCAGCAGCCAAGAAAGGTCGGGATCCGCTTTCTTT.

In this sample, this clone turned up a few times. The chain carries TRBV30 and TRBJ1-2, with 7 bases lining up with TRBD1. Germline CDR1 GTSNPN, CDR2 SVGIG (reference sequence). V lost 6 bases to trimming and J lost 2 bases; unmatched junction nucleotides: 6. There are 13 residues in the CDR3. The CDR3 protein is CACKGQINYGYTF. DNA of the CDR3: TGTGCCTGCAAGGGACAGATAAACTATGGCTACACCTTC. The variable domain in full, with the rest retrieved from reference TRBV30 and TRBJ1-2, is SQTIHQWPATLVQPVGSPLSLECTVEGTSNPNLYWYRQAAGRGLQLLFYSVGIGQISSEVPQNLSASRPQDRQFILSSKKLLLSDSGFYLCACKGQINYGYTFGSGTRLTVV.

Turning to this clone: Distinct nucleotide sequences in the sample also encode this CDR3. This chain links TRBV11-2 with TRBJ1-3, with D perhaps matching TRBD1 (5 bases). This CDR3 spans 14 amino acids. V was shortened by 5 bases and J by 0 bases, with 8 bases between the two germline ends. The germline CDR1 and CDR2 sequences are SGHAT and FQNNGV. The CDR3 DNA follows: TGTGCCAGCAGCCGGGGGGGCTCTGGAAACACCATATATTTT. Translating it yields CASSRGGSGNTIYF.

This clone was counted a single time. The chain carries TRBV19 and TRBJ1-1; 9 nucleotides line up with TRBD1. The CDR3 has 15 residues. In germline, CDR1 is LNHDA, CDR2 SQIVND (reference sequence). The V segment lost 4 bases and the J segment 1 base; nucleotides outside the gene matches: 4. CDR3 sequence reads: CASSTLTGGNTEAFF. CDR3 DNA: TGTGCCAGTAGTACCCTGACAGGGGGGAACACTGAAGCTTTCTTT.

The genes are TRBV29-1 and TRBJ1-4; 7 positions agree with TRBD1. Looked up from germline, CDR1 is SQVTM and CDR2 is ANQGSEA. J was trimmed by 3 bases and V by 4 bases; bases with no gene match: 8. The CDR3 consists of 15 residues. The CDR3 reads CSVATTGRSNEKLFF. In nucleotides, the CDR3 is TGCAGCGTTGCCACGACAGGGCGGTCTAATGAAAAACTGTTTTTT.

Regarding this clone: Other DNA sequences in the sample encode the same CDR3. In nucleotides, the CDR3 is TGTGCCAGCAGTTTTTCCGGGGGGTCCCAGCCCCAGCATTTT. Translation: CASSFSGGSQPQHF. The J gene is TRBJ1-5, the V gene TRBV28, with D tentatively TRBD1 (5 bases). The CDR3 totals 14 residues. Germline lookup yields CDR1 MDHEN and CDR2 SYDVKM. The ends were cut back, 3 bases at V and 7 bases at J, with 13 bases in the middle.

This CDR3 reads CASSPDRAGGELFF. Here the CDR3 DNA reads TGTGCCAGCAGCCCGGACAGGGCGGGGGGGGAGCTGTTTTTT. The chain uses TRBV7-3 and TRBJ2-2, with 8 bases aligning to TRBD1. The length of the CDR3 is 14 residues. Germline CDR1 SGHTA, CDR2 FQGTGA. V trimming: 5 bases; J trimming: 8 bases; junction bases outside the gene matches: 7.